This is a list of T cell receptor beta chains from one sample in a study of shared clonotypes between healthy human individuals. Assay: immunoSEQ multiplex PCR; the TCRdb copy retains only in-frame clones and omits some. The sample holds about 2.1 million clones, under 95% seen once. Material: naive CD8+ T cells from PBMCs. The receptors come from a man aged 18-30 years in good health. Some clones in this sample may be carry-over from other donors' samples. Each CDR3 is given with its conserved first and last residue. The D gene is left open where the match is weak. The listing skips clone size in some rows; elsewhere it reads once, few, many or a size class.

d_gene | j_gene | abundance | v_gene | CDR3nt | CDR3aa
TRBD1 | TRBJ1-2 | . | TRBV27 | TGTGCCAGCAGTTCATATCAGGGGGCGGGGGGCTACACCTTC | CASSSYQGAGGYTF
. | TRBJ2-7 | . | TRBV5-4 | TGTGCCAGCAGCTTGGGTCAGGCGCTTCTTTGGGAGCAGTACTTC | CASSLGQALLWEQYF
. | TRBJ2-6 | . | TRBV27 | TGTGCCAGCAGTTTCCCGAAAGGGGGGGTCGGGGCCAACGTCCTGACTTTC | CASSFPKGGVGANVLTF
. | TRBJ2-2 | . | TRBV29-1 | TGCAGCGTTGCGGGGACGGACCGATCGCACCGATACACCGGGGAGCTGTTTTTT | CSVAGTDRSHRYTGELFF
. | TRBJ2-7 | . | TRBV5-1 | TGCGCCAGCAGCTTGGACCACGGTGGGGGTTACGAGCAGTACTTC | CASSLDHGGGYEQYF
. | TRBJ2-7 | . | TRBV27 | TGTGCCAGCAGTTTATCTGGGAACAATCGGGAGCAGTACTTC | CASSLSGNNREQYF
TRBD1 | TRBJ2-7 | . | TRBV27 | TGTGCCAGCAGTTTAATGGGGCAGGGGGCTAGCGAGCAGTACTTC | CASSLMGQGASEQYF
. | TRBJ2-1 | once | TRBV27 | TGTGCCAGCAGCATACGTCGAGGGGCCCAGTTCTTC | CASSIRRGAQFF
TRBD1 | TRBJ1-2 | . | TRBV14 | TGTGCCAGCAGCCAAGATATCCTGGGGACAGGCGGTGAGGATGGCTACACCTTC | CASSQDILGTGGEDGYTF
. | TRBJ2-2 | . | TRBV18 | TGTGCCAGCTCACCGGCAAGAAGAACCACCGGGGAGCTGTTTTTT | CASSPARRTTGELFF
. | TRBJ2-7 | . | TRBV6-5 | TGTGCCAGCAGTTATGGGAGCCCCCACTACGAGCAGTACTTC | CASSYGSPHYEQYF
. | TRBJ1-2 | . | TRBV2 | TGTGCCAGCAGTGACTATGCGGCTAACTATGGCTACACCTTC | CASSDYAANYGYTF
TRBD1 | TRBJ2-7 | . | TRBV4-1 | TGCGCCAGCAGCGACCGGGACAGGTCCTACGAGCAGTACTTC | CASSDRDRSYEQYF
TRBD1 | TRBJ1-2 | . | TRBV28 | TGTGCCAGCAGTCCACTGACAGGGGAAATCTATGGCTACACCTTC | CASSPLTGEIYGYTF
. | TRBJ2-7 | . | TRBV9 | TGTGCCAGCAGCGTAATGTCCGACATCTCCTACGAGCAGTACTTC | CASSVMSDISYEQYF
TRBD2 | TRBJ2-7 | . | TRBV27 | TGTGCCAGCAAATTCGCGGGAGGGGGCTACGAGCAGTACTTC | CASKFAGGGYEQYF
. | TRBJ2-6 | . | TRBV29-1 | TGCAGCGTTGCAGGTTCTGGGGCCAACGTCCTGACTTTC | CSVAGSGANVLTF
TRBD2 | TRBJ2-7 | . | TRBV7-9 | TGTGCCAGCAGCTCGGTTGTTGTGGAGCGGGAGAAGGGGCACGAGCAGTACTTC | CASSSVVVEREKGHEQYF
TRBD1 | TRBJ1-2 | . | TRBV27 | TGTGCCAGCAGTGCGACAGGGGGCCTCACCTTC | CASSATGGLTF
. | TRBJ1-4 | . | TRBV4-3 | TGCGCCAGCAGCCAAGGTAGAGGGGCGGGCGAAAAACTGTTTTTT | CASSQGRGAGEKLFF
TRBD1 | TRBJ2-7 | . | TRBV27 | TGTGCCAGCACCCAGAGGACAGGTAGCTCCTACGAGCAGTACTTC | CASTQRTGSSYEQYF
. | TRBJ2-1 | . | TRBV27 | TGTGCCAGCAGAACCCGGGACGGCGAGCCTTACAATGAGCAGTTCTTC | CASRTRDGEPYNEQFF
. | TRBJ2-2 | . | TRBV11-2 | TGTGCCAGCAGCTTAGGGGGTCGGACGAACACCGGGGAGCTGTTTTTT | CASSLGGRTNTGELFF
. | TRBJ2-7 | . | TRBV4-1 | TGCGCCAGCAGCCAAGCTCAGGGTGGGATCTACGAGCAGTACTTC | CASSQAQGGIYEQYF
TRBD2 | TRBJ2-5 | . | TRBV18 | TGTGCCAGCTCCTACCCCGGGAGGGACCAAGAGACCCAGTACTTC | CASSYPGRDQETQYF
TRBD1 | TRBJ2-1 | once | TRBV7-8 | TGTGCCAGCAGCCTGCCGGGACAGCCACATAACAGGACACTCTTC | CASSLPGQPHNRTLF
TRBD2 | TRBJ2-5 | . | TRBV7-6 | TGTGCCAGCAGCTTCACGGGAGGCCGTCAAGAGACCCAGTACTTC | CASSFTGGRQETQYF
. | TRBJ2-1 | . | TRBV25-1 | TGTGCCAGCAGTCTTCCAGAAACTAGTGCGGGTGAGCAGTTCTTC | CASSLPETSAGEQFF
TRBD1 | TRBJ2-1 | . | TRBV27 | TGTGCCAGCAGTTCACCCGGGACAGGCCACAATGAGCAGTTCTTC | CASSSPGTGHNEQFF
. | TRBJ2-5 | . | TRBV11-2 | TGTGCCAGCAGCTCCACCCCAATGGGGGTTGTAGAGACCCAGTACTTC | CASSSTPMGVVETQYF
. | TRBJ2-5 | . | TRBV28 | TGTGCCAGCAGATTAGCGGAAAGTGGGGAGACCCAGTACTTC | CASRLAESGETQYF
. | TRBJ2-7 | . | TRBV9 | TGTGCCAGCAGCGTGGCGATTCAGGGGAGTGAGCAGTACTTC | CASSVAIQGSEQYF
. | TRBJ2-7 | . | TRBV11-2 | TGTGCCAGCAGCTTAGAGGTGGACCCCACAACCTACGAGCAGTACTTC | CASSLEVDPTTYEQYF
TRBD2 | TRBJ2-6 | . | TRBV19 | TGTGCCAGTAGTTCCCGACTAGCGGGACTCTCTGGGGCCAACGTCCTGACTTTC | CASSSRLAGLSGANVLTF
. | TRBJ1-1 | . | TRBV7-9 | TGTGCCAGCAGCTTAGCCCGGCCAGAAGCTTTCTTT | CASSLARPEAFF
. | TRBJ2-5 | . | TRBV6-6 | TGTGCCAGCAGTCCCCCTTTGGTACAGGGGGGGGAGACCCAGTACTTC | CASSPPLVQGGETQYF
. | TRBJ1-4 | . | TRBV11-2 | TGTGCCAGCAGCTTATCAGACCCCACTAATGAAAAACTGTTTTTT | CASSLSDPTNEKLFF
. | TRBJ1-1 | . | TRBV11-2 | TGTGCCAGCAGCTTAGGGGCTCCAGGGCTTGGAACTGAAGCTTTCTTT | CASSLGAPGLGTEAFF
. | TRBJ2-3 | . | TRBV10-1 | TGCGCCAGCAGTGAAAGTAGAGGCGTCAAGGAGAGAAACACAGATACGCAGTATTTT | CASSESRGVKERNTDTQYF
TRBD1 | TRBJ1-5 | . | TRBV4-1 | TGCGCCAGCAGCCAAGCAGATCCGGGACAGGGGGCGAATCAGCCCCAGCATTTT | CASSQADPGQGANQPQHF
TRBD2 | TRBJ2-1 | . | TRBV27 | TGTGCCAGCAGTGCGCGGGAGGGGGGGTACAATGAGCAGTTCTTC | CASSAREGGYNEQFF
. | TRBJ1-5 | few | TRBV9 | TGTGCCAGCAGCGTAGATGGGGGAAGCAATCAGCCCCAGCATTTT | CASSVDGGSNQPQHF
. | TRBJ1-3 | . | TRBV7-9 | TGTGCCAGCAGCCCCAGCGGATTCAGAAACACCATATATTTT | CASSPSGFRNTIYF
. | TRBJ2-7 | . | TRBV11-2 | TGTGCCAGCAGCAAGTACGAGCAGTACTTC | CASSKYEQYF
TRBD1 | TRBJ2-7 | . | TRBV5-1 | TGCGCCAGCAGCTTGCCTAAGACAGGGGTGGGCTACGAGCAGTACTTC | CASSLPKTGVGYEQYF
TRBD2 | TRBJ2-1 | . | TRBV27 | TGTGCCAGCAGTTTGCGGACTAGCGGGAATGAGCAGTTCTTC | CASSLRTSGNEQFF
. | TRBJ1-3 | . | TRBV4-3 | TGCGCCAGCAGCCAAGAACCTTACAGGGAGTCTGGAAACACCATATATTTT | CASSQEPYRESGNTIYF
. | TRBJ1-2 | . | TRBV6-5 | TGTGCCAGCAGTTACTCTGTGGGGGGGGCAAATGGCTACACCTTC | CASSYSVGGANGYTF
. | TRBJ2-5 | . | TRBV11-2 | TGTGCCAGCAGTCTAGGCACGTTTCGGGAGACCCAGTACTTC | CASSLGTFRETQYF
TRBD1 | TRBJ2-7 | . | TRBV30 | TGTGCCTGGAGTGTACGGACAGGTAATGCCTACGAGCAGTACTTC | CAWSVRTGNAYEQYF
. | TRBJ2-7 | once | TRBV27 | TGTGCCATCGGAGAGGGGAAGTCCTACGAGCAGTACTTC | CAIGEGKSYEQYF
. | TRBJ2-2 | . | TRBV9 | TGTGCCAGCAGAGAGGGGGGTCCCGGACGTCTCAACGGGGAGCTGTTTTTT | CASREGGPGRLNGELFF
TRBD2 | TRBJ2-1 | once | TRBV2 | TGTGCCATCCTACGGTCTAGCGGGAGGTGGTGGAATGAGCAGTTCTTC | CAILRSSGRWWNEQFF
TRBD2 | TRBJ2-1 | once | TRBV19 | TGTGCCAGTCGACCACGGACTAGCGGGTGGGGCAATGAGCAGTTCTTC | CASRPRTSGWGNEQFF